The 3 T cell receptor beta chains below come from one sample, sequenced in a study of blood T cell repertoires in COVID-19. The assay was immunoSEQ multiplex PCR, and TCRdb's table has in-frame clones only and misses some. The table includes about 47,000 clones, approximately 88% detected once. Sequencing was performed on peripheral blood. Every receptor here comes from a human donor with active COVID-19. The donor label of this sample is uncertain.

The chain joins TRBV30 to TRBJ2-7; 7 bases line up with TRBD1. Germline V lookup: CDR1 GTSNPN, CDR2 SVGIG (reference sequence). The CDR3 length is 13 residues. V trimming: 3 bases; J trimming: 3 bases; junction bases outside the gene matches: 5. For the CDR3, the DNA is TGTGCCTGGAGACAGGGGCTTGGCTACGAGCAGTACTTC. This encodes CAWRQGLGYEQYF.

The chain uses TRBV28 and TRBJ2-6, with D possibly TRBD1 on 5 matching bases. The CDR3 runs to 18 residues. Germline V gene lookup returns CDR1 MDHEN and CDR2 SYDVKM. Trimming removed 7 bases at V and 0 bases at J, with 19 bases between. As DNA, the CDR3 is TGTGCCAGCATTTCCAGCAACAGGTTTGCCTCTGGGGCCAACGTCCTGACTTTC. Encoded protein: CASISSNRFASGANVLTF.

The V and J genes are TRBV25-1 and TRBJ2-5, with TRBD2 matching 8 bases. Germline V gene lookup returns CDR1 MGHDK and CDR2 SYGVNS. J was trimmed by 0 bases and V by 5 bases; bases with no gene match: 5. The CDR3 spans 15 residues. The CDR3 region has the DNA TGTGCCAGCAGTAGGGTAGCGGGGAACCAAGAGACCCAGTACTTC. It encodes CASSRVAGNQETQYF.